This T cell receptor (beta chain) was identified in a study of T-cell reconstitution after alpha-beta-depleted transplantation in children. This clonotype showed up many times. Trimming cost V 5 bases and J 4 bases; bases outside gene matches: 8. This CDR3 has 16 residues. Germline lookup yields CDR1 SEHNR and CDR2 FQNEAQ (reference sequence). TCRbeta library construction was performed incorporating unique molecular identifiers. Via MiXCR, TCRdb re-called the PCR reads, giving one row per CDR3 protein. The sample lists about 16,000 distinct CDR3 sequences, about 7.6% seen once, with around 34% in the top ten.

The gene calls are TRBV7-9 and TRBJ2-1, with 10 bases identical to TRBD2. This TCR was sampled from a boy younger than two who had a stem cell transplant for Wiskott-Aldrich syndrome, so the T cells may come from the graft donor. The sequenced sample was PBMCs, mostly from graft donor cells, obtained 60 days after TCRalphabeta/CD19-depleted stem cell transplant. The CDR3 DNA is TGTGCCAGCAGCCCTCTAGCGGGGGCTAGTTACAATGAGCAGTTCTTC. Its translation: CASSPLAGASYNEQFF.